The 5 T cell receptor beta chains below were found in one sample sequenced in a study of shared clonotypes between healthy human individuals. The assay was immunoSEQ multiplex PCR, and TCRdb's table has in-frame clones only and misses some. Seen here are a few million clones, around nine tenths observed once, and the top ten hold 0.13% to 0.15%. Material for sequencing was naive CD4+ T cells sorted from blood. Subset noted: CD45RA+ positively selected. Every receptor here comes from a man in his late teens or twenties in good health.

The CDR3: CAWSVGSNSNQPQHF. For the CDR3, the DNA is TGTGCCTGGAGTGTCGGCAGCAATAGCAATCAGCCCCAGCATTTT. The chain has TRBV30 and TRBJ1-5; D is unresolved. The germline gives CDR1 GTSNPN, CDR2 SVGIG (reference sequence). Trimming removed 0 bases from V and 0 bases from J, with 9 bases in between. The CDR3 totals 15 residues.

The genes are TRBV28 and TRBJ1-4; TRBD1 matches 7 bases. Germline V gives CDR1 MDHEN, CDR2 SYDVKM. The CDR3 contains 16 residues. V dropped 5 bases and J dropped 8; count of bases not matched to a gene: 14. CDR3 in amino acids: CASSPSATGRLEKLFF. The CDR3 DNA reads TGTGCCAGCAGTCCGTCCGCGACAGGGCGTTTGGAAAAACTGTTTTTT. Combining the CDR3 with reference TRBV28 and TRBJ1-4 gives the whole variable domain DVKVTQSSRYLVKRTGEKVFLECVQDMDHENMFWYRQDPGLGLRLIYFSYDVKMKEKGDIPEGYSVSREKKERFSLILESASTNQTSMYLCASSPSATGRLEKLFFGSGTQLSVL.

With regard to this clone: Other DNA sequences in this sample translate to the same CDR3. CDR3 in amino acids: CASSLQGAGEQYF. The CDR3 DNA sequence: TGTGCCAGCAGCTTGCAGGGGGCTGGGGAGCAGTACTTC. The V call is TRBV7-3, the J call TRBJ2-7, with 8 bases matching TRBD1. Trimming cost V 3 bases and J 7 bases; bases outside gene matches: 5. The CDR3 has 13 residues. Germline CDR1 and CDR2: SGHTA and FQGTGA.

The sample holds a few counts of this clone. The V and J genes are TRBV25-1 and TRBJ1-1; D call uncertain. Germline CDR1 reads MGHDK; CDR2 reads SYGVNS. Trimming took 4 bases from V and 2 from J, leaving 8 bases between them. This CDR3 has 13 amino acids. The CDR3 DNA reads as TGTGCCAGCAGTGGACTAGTTAACACTGAAGCTTTCTTT. Residues: CASSGLVNTEAFF.

V gene TRBV5-4 combines with J gene TRBJ2-1; either TRBD1 or TRBD2 may fit D (5 bases each). The CDR3 has 15 amino acids. The V and J ends lost 5 bases and 5 bases respectively, with 17 bases between them. Looked up from germline, CDR1 is SGHNT and CDR2 is YYREEE (reference sequence). CDR3: CASSYEPGPNNEQFF. As DNA, the CDR3 is TGTGCCAGCAGTTACGAACCGGGACCCAACAATGAGCAGTTCTTC.